Below, one T cell receptor beta chain is given with its context. Repertoires were generated with immunoSEQ multiplex PCR, while TCRdb's copy carries only in-frame clones and drops some. This table has some 200,000 clones, 94% appearing once. The data belong to a study of T cell responses to AZD1222 COVID-19 vaccine. Trimming removed 3 bases at V and 4 bases at J, with 7 bases between. Germline CDR1 and CDR2: SGHDT and YYEEEE. This CDR3 is 12 amino acids long. Here the sequenced sample was peripheral blood, taken 28 days after the second dose of the MenACWY control vaccine. The chain joins TRBV5-6 to TRBJ1-2; tentatively, D is TRBD1 (6 bases). This receptor was taken from an adult who received the MenACWY meningococcal vaccine as a control. CDR3 sequence reads: CASSSDSYGYTF. The CDR3 DNA reads TGTGCCAGCAGCTCGGACAGCTATGGCTACACCTTC.